The 32 T cell receptor beta chains below were found in one sample sequenced in a study of regulatory T cells in long-lasting Graves disease. Time point given: newly diagnosed GD, antithyroid drugs for less than 3 months. Preparation of the TCR library used RNA extracted from PBMCs. Construction of the TCR beta libraries employed iRepertoire HTBI primers in conjunction with Arm-PCR of CDR3 regions. Each CDR3 protein gets one entry after TCRdb re-called the multiplex PCR reads with MiXCR. The sample consists of 550,000 to 600,000 distinct CDR3 sequences, roughly a sixth of them appearing once. These data also featured in a second study, about T cells in Graves' hyperthyroidism and ophthalmopathy.

Sample: peripheral blood mononuclear cells (PBMCs), taken at new diagnosis, from a patient treated with antithyroid drugs. Every receptor here comes from a man younger than 35 with Graves disease.

Ten or more counts support this clonotype. The chain has TRBV6-5 and TRBJ1-2; a weak D match, TRBD1 (5 bases). Germline values: CDR1 MNHEY, CDR2 SVGAGI. This CDR3 comprises 14 residues. Deletions cut 0 bases from V and 4 bases from J, with 9 bases between. The CDR3 sequence: CASSYSRASYGYTF. For the CDR3, the DNA is TGTGCCAGCAGTTACTCCAGGGCCTCCTATGGCTACACCTTC.

The sample holds a few counts of this clonotype. Written as DNA, the CDR3 is TGCAGTGCTAGAGATTATGGTCAGAGGGGGATGGAGACCCAGTTCTTC. Amino acid sequence: CSARDYGQRGMETQFF. The rearrangement links TRBV20-1 to TRBJ2-1; perhaps TRBD1 as D (6 bases). Trimming pared 0 bases from V and 13 bases from J, leaving 25 bases between. Germline V gene sequence: CDR1 DFQATT, CDR2 SNEGSKA (reference sequence). The CDR3 length is 16 residues.

The sample holds a few counts of this clonotype. V usage is TRBV27 and J usage is TRBJ2-7; 8 bases agree with TRBD1. V lost 7 bases and J lost 3; bases outside the gene matches: 5. The CDR3 loop spans 13 amino acids. Germline CDR1 reads MNHEY; CDR2 reads SMNVEV (reference sequence). The CDR3 reads CASTSGTGYEQYF. The CDR3 coding sequence is TGTGCCAGCACCTCCGGGACAGGCTACGAGCAGTACTTC.

The chain uses TRBV7-9 and TRBJ2-1, with D unresolved. V gave up 3 bases and J gave up 4 bases, with 13 bases separating them. Germline lookup yields CDR1 SEHNR and CDR2 FQNEAQ (reference sequence). The CDR3 is 15 residues long. The CDR3 here is CASSFTPAVYNEQFF. The DNA of the CDR3 is TGTGCCAGCAGCTTTACCCCCGCGGTGTACAATGAGCAGTTCTTC.

In its sample, this clonotype was seen a few times. The chain joins TRBV18 to TRBJ1-5, with D possibly TRBD1 on 6 matching bases. The CDR3 runs to 15 residues. Trimming left V 3 bases short and J 2 bases short, with 11 bases between. CDR1 and CDR2 (germline): KGHSH, LQKENI. CDR3 residues: CASSPGQIRNQPQHF. CDR3 in DNA: TGTGCCAGCTCACCTGGACAGATTCGCAATCAGCCCCAGCATTTT.

The V gene is TRBV3-1, the J gene TRBJ1-1, with 7 bases aligning to TRBD1. CDR3 size: 16 residues. Unmatched junction bases numbered 7, after V lost 0 bases and J lost 3 bases. CDR1 is LGHDT, CDR2 YNNKEL, per germline (reference sequence). The CDR3 DNA is TGTGCCAGCAGCCAAGAAGTCTGGCAGGGGGACACTGAAGCTTTCTTT. Residues: CASSQEVWQGDTEAFF.

The table lists this clonotype with a few counts. This sequence joins TRBV5-4 and TRBJ2-4; D possibly corresponds to TRBD2 (5 bases). The J call is uncertain, as TRBJ2-5 better fits the DNA end. The germline gives CDR1 SGHNT, CDR2 YYREEE (reference sequence). The CDR3 has 16 amino acids. The CDR3 DNA follows: TGTGCCAGCAGCGACGCGAATTGGCGGGCGCAAGAGACCCAGTACTTC. Translation gives CASSDANWRAQETQYF.

On this clonotype itself: A far larger clone is a single base away, which makes a read error likely. The chain combines TRBV2 with TRBJ2-2; D may be TRBD1 or TRBD2 (5 bases each). This CDR3 contains 14 residues. V dropped 5 bases and J dropped 2 bases, with 9 bases sitting between them. Germline V gene data show CDR1 as SNHLY and CDR2 as FYNNEI. The CDR3 DNA sequence: TGTGCCAGCAGTTGGGACGCCAACACCGGGGAGCTGTTTTTT. It codes for CASSWDANTGELFF.

At least ten counts were recorded for this clonotype. The chain combines TRBV6-5 with TRBJ2-5; the D is unclear. Germline V CDR1 and CDR2: MNHEY, SVGAGI. Trimming removed 3 bases from V and 5 bases from J, with 19 bases in between. This CDR3 is built from 16 residues. The CDR3 spells CASSYSPALSAETQYF. The DNA for the CDR3 is TGTGCCAGCAGTTATTCGCCGGCCCTCTCCGCGGAGACCCAGTACTTC.

This clonotype was observed many times. The rearrangement links TRBV10-3 to TRBJ1-2; D might be TRBD1 (5 bases). CDR3 length: 15 residues. CDR1 ENHRY and CDR2 SYGVKD come from the germline V gene. V lost 6 bases and J 2 bases, leaving 16 bases between the germline ends. The CDR3 DNA is TGTGCCATCAGCTCCGACAGACTACCGAACTATGGCTACACCTTC. It translates to CAISSDRLPNYGYTF.

The sample holds many counts of this clonotype. The chain carries TRBV28 and TRBJ1-1; TRBD1 is a possible D gene (6 bases). Germline assignment: CDR1 MDHEN and CDR2 SYDVKM. V lost 6 bases and J 0 bases, leaving 11 bases between the germline ends. This CDR3 has 14 amino acids. The CDR3 nucleotides read TGTGCCAGCAGGGAGGACAGCCTGAACACTGAAGCTTTCTTT. Translated, it gives CASREDSLNTEAFF.

In this sample, this clonotype turned up many times. V and J are TRBV6-1 and TRBJ2-3; 13 nucleotides agree with TRBD2. This CDR3 spans 16 amino acids. Losses at the gene ends were 4 bases for V and 7 bases for J; bases not matched to a gene: 8. CDR1 and CDR2 from the germline V gene are MNHNS and SASEGT. In DNA form, the CDR3 reads TGTGCCAGCAGTGGCCCACTAGCGGGAGGGCCGAATACGCAGTATTTT. Its translation is CASSGPLAGGPNTQYF.

This clonotype has just a few counts. V usage is TRBV19 and J usage is TRBJ2-1; TRBD2 agrees at 10 bases. Germline V gene lookup returns CDR1 LNHDA and CDR2 SQIVND (reference sequence). V lost 8 bases, J lost 8 bases, and 9 bases stayed unmatched. CDR3 length equals 14 residues. The CDR3, as DNA: TGTGCCAGTCGTCCTAGCGGGAGTTTCGATGAGCAGTTCTTC. It encodes CASRPSGSFDEQFF. Variable domain in full (rest from reference TRBV19 and TRBJ2-1): DGGITQSPKYLFRKEGQNVTLSCEQNLNHDAMYWYRQDPGQGLRLIYYSQIVNDFQKGDIAEGYSVSREKKESFPLTVTSAQKNPTAFYLCASRPSGSFDEQFFGPGTRLTVL.

The table lists this clonotype with a few counts. This rearrangement joins TRBV10-3 to TRBJ2-7, with a possible D match to TRBD2 (6 bases). Trimming took 10 bases from V and 6 from J, leaving 13 bases between them. The germline V gene encodes CDR1 ENHRY and CDR2 SYGVKD. The CDR3 has 11 amino acids. The CDR3: CATGEVPEQYF. DNA of the CDR3: TGTGCCACGGGGGAAGTCCCCGAGCAGTACTTC.

The chain is built from TRBV19 and TRBJ2-5; D is unclear. Trimming pared 4 bases from V and 4 bases from J, leaving 16 bases between. CDR3 size: 15 residues. Germline lookup yields CDR1 LNHDA and CDR2 SQIVND (reference sequence). The CDR3 nucleotides read TGTGCCAGTAGTACCCTGGCCCCGAGCCGAGAGACCCAGTACTTC. Its translation is CASSTLAPSRETQYF.

As concerns this clonotype: A clone one base away is much larger, so this may be a read error. The J gene is TRBJ2-3, the V gene TRBV3-1, with 8 nucleotides matching TRBD2. Looked up from germline, CDR1 is LGHDT and CDR2 is YNNKEL (reference sequence). The CDR3 covers 13 residues. The CDR3 spells CATSHDRLAPQYF. In nucleotides, the CDR3 is TGTGCCACCAGCCACGACCGACTAGCGCCGCAGTATTTT.

This clonotype was seen a few times. CDR3 amino acids: CASREDRGLDTQYF. DNA of the CDR3: TGTGCCAGCAGGGAGGACAGGGGACTGGATACGCAGTATTTT. This chain links TRBV7-9 with TRBJ2-3; 9 bases line up with TRBD1. CDR3 length equals 14 residues. The germline V gene has CDR1 SEHNR and CDR2 FQNEAQ (reference sequence). V shed 6 bases and J 6 bases; nucleotides not matched to a gene: 7.

This clonotype appeared many times. The chain couples TRBV6-2 or TRBV6-3 to TRBJ2-3; D may correspond to TRBD1 or TRBD2 (6 bases each). This CDR3 region has 15 residues. The V end lost 6 bases, the J end lost 1 base, and 14 bases lay between the germline ends. CDR1 and CDR2 (germline): MNHEY, SVGEGT. The CDR3 DNA reads TGTGCCAGCAGACCACGGGGGCTTGGCACAGATACGCAGTATTTT. It is translated as CASRPRGLGTDTQYF.

The gene calls are TRBV6-4 and TRBJ2-3, with 16 nucleotides matching TRBD2. The CDR3 covers 16 residues. The J segment lost 4 bases and the V segment lost 7 bases, leaving 5 bases of the junction unmatched. The germline V gene has CDR1 MRHNA and CDR2 SNTAGT. The CDR3 DNA reads as TGTGCCAGCACCGGAGGGACTAGCGGGAGGGCAGATACGCAGTATTTT. It encodes CASTGGTSGRADTQYF.

This clonotype showed up many times. The chain couples TRBV20-1 to TRBJ2-1; TRBD2 matches 8 bases. Germline assignment: CDR1 DFQATT and CDR2 SNEGSKA (reference sequence). Trimming cost V 0 bases and J 8 bases; bases outside gene matches: 9. CDR3 length: 15 amino acids. Here the CDR3 reads CSARDSGGPMDEQFF. The CDR3 nucleotides are TGCAGTGCTAGAGATTCGGGAGGGCCTATGGATGAGCAGTTCTTC.

The gene calls are TRBV3-1 and TRBJ2-1; 7 bases agree with TRBD2. J was trimmed by 8 bases and V by 0 bases; bases with no gene match: 7. The CDR3 sequence is 15 residues long. The germline V gene encodes CDR1 LGHDT and CDR2 YNNKEL (reference sequence). This CDR3 reads CASSQDFGRSDEQFF. Written as DNA, the CDR3 is TGTGCCAGCAGCCAAGACTTCGGGAGGAGCGATGAGCAGTTCTTC.

The chain carries TRBV4-1 and TRBJ2-5; unclear D gene. From germline, CDR1 is MGHRA and CDR2 YSYEKL. The CDR3 runs 13 residues. V was clipped by 2 bases and J by 2 bases, with 6 bases between them. CDR3 nucleotides: TGCGCCAGCAGCCAAAAAACTCAAGAGACCCAGTACTTC. Its protein is CASSQKTQETQYF.

The rearrangement links TRBV11-2 to TRBJ2-3; 12 bases match TRBD2. CDR3 length: 18 amino acids. Germline loops: CDR1 SGHAT, CDR2 FQNNGV. V was pared by 5 bases and J by 0 bases, with 9 bases of the junction left unmatched. Written as DNA, the CDR3 is TGTGCCAGCAGCATTCTAGCGGGGGGGGGGACTAGCACAGATACGCAGTATTTT. Translating it yields CASSILAGGGTSTDTQYF.

This clonotype was found a few times. The V and J genes are TRBV7-3 and TRBJ2-1; D is perhaps TRBD2 (6 bases). The CDR3 extends over 17 amino acids. Trimming left V 2 bases short and J 2 bases short, with 16 bases between. The germline CDR1 and CDR2 sequences are SGHTA and FQGTGA. The CDR3 nucleotides are TGTGCCAGCAGCTTAGGGCCCGCGGCGGGGACCTACAATGAGCAGTTCTTC. The encoded protein is CASSLGPAAGTYNEQFF.

This clonotype was detected only a few times. The chain links TRBV20-1 to TRBJ2-3, with D hard to call. The CDR3 has 14 amino acids. V lost 4 bases and J lost 0, with 11 bases in between. Germline CDR1 reads DFQATT; CDR2 reads SNEGSKA (reference sequence). The CDR3 DNA reads TGCAGTGCTACCGAGGCCAGGAGCACAGATACGCAGTATTTT. Translating gives CSATEARSTDTQYF.

The chain uses TRBV5-8 and TRBJ1-2; 8 nucleotides align to TRBD1. This CDR3 contains 15 residues. The V and J ends lost 0 bases and 8 bases, in that order; junction bases with no gene match: 9. The germline V gene has CDR1 SGHTS and CDR2 YDEGEE. The CDR3 region is CASSLADGQGPGYTF. The CDR3 bases are TGTGCCAGCAGCTTGGCCGACGGACAGGGCCCCGGCTACACCTTC.

CDR3 nucleotides: TGCGCCAGCAGTGAATGGGCTAGTCGCACAGATACGCAGTATTTT. The encoded protein is CASSEWASRTDTQYF. The chain employs TRBV10-2 and TRBJ2-3, with D uncertain. The CDR3 length is 15 residues. Germline V gives CDR1 WSHSY, CDR2 SAAADI. Between the trimmed V and J ends, which lost 3 bases and 1 base, there was a span of 11 bases.

This clonotype came up many times. The chain combines TRBV6-1 with TRBJ1-4, with D tentatively TRBD1 (6 bases). CDR3 length: 14 amino acids. V was trimmed by 8 bases and J by 7 bases, leaving 17 bases between them. CDR1 MNHNS and CDR2 SASEGT come from the germline V gene. CDR3 in amino acids: CASGWTDGGEKLFF. In DNA form, the CDR3 reads TGTGCCAGCGGGTGGACAGACGGAGGTGAAAAACTGTTTTTT.

This clonotype has more than one count but fewer than ten. The chain couples TRBV6-5 to TRBJ2-5, with D perhaps TRBD1 or TRBD2 (6 bases each). This CDR3 contains 15 residues. Trimming shortened V by 0 bases and J by 4 bases, and 12 bases separated the two germline ends. Germline values: CDR1 MNHEY, CDR2 SVGAGI. The CDR3 DNA reads TGTGCCAGCAGTTACTCGATAGGGGGAGGAGAGACCCAGTACTTC. It specifies CASSYSIGGGETQYF.

The rearrangement uses TRBV3-1 and TRBJ2-5; no definite D call. This CDR3 is built from 14 residues. Germline CDR1 reads LGHDT; CDR2 reads YNNKEL (reference sequence). V shed 0 bases and J shed 7 bases, with 12 bases lying between them. The CDR3 DNA is TGTGCCAGCAGCCAAGAGGGCCGACCCGGGACCCAGTACTTC. Translated: CASSQEGRPGTQYF.

This clonotype was observed many times. V and J are TRBV29-1 and TRBJ2-2; perhaps D is TRBD1 or TRBD2 (5 bases each). V lost 7 bases and J 0 bases, leaving 12 bases between the germline ends. The CDR3 sequence is 14 residues long. CDR1 and CDR2 (germline): SQVTM, ANQGSEA. The CDR3 sequence is CSALGVANTGELFF. The CDR3 coding sequence is TGCAGCGCCCTGGGGGTAGCGAACACCGGGGAGCTGTTTTTT.

This clonotype was seen many times. V usage is TRBV7-8 and J usage is TRBJ2-1, with 8 positions matching TRBD2. Per germline, CDR1 SGHVS and CDR2 FQNEAQ. The CDR3 runs to 16 residues. J gave up 7 bases and V 0 bases, and 8 bases lay outside the gene matches. The CDR3 spells CASSLALERGWNEQFF. In DNA, the CDR3 is TGTGCCAGCAGCTTAGCGCTAGAGCGGGGGTGGAATGAGCAGTTCTTC.